This T cell receptor (beta chain) was found in a study of T cells in Graves' hyperthyroidism and ophthalmopathy (dated by TCRdb to between 2018 and 2020). About the study as a whole: Peripheral blood was collected at initial diagnosis, before any treatment. To identify distinguishing TCR V-J signatures, a discovery cohort of 90 to 100 patients was used, comprising 43 with Graves' ophthalmopathy and some 60 with stable Graves' hyperthyroidism. Following sampling, methimazole starting at 30 mg daily was given to hyperthyroidism patients, and high-dose intravenous methylprednisolone was given to ophthalmopathy patients. Prospective prediction of ophthalmopathy was tested in an independent validation cohort consisting of 18 to 20 hyperthyroidism patients and 17 patients who later progressed to ophthalmopathy. The 95 to 100 discovery patients were randomly divided into training and test sets at a 7:3 ratio. TCR Vbeta CDR3 sequencing of approximately 140 peripheral blood samples (43 ophthalmopathy, around 80 hyperthyroidism and roughly 17 progressor patients) is reported in the paper. In addition, the study compared T-cell repertoires in thyroid tissue and in blood from six Graves' hyperthyroidism patients.

Stable Graves' hyperthyroidism was defined as the absence of progression to ophthalmopathy over 18 months of follow-up. Hyperthyroidism patients were aged 18 to 65 years and newly diagnosed, with disease duration of less than 2 months. Patients with uncontrolled infections, other autoimmune diseases, pregnancy or lactation were excluded. Diagnoses were established on the basis of clinical symptoms, serum thyroxine and TRAb, thyroid ultrasound, and orbital computed tomography. PBMCs were isolated from about 10 ml of fresh peripheral blood by Ficoll-Paque density gradient centrifugation. Total RNA was extracted with Trizol reagent, and quality was checked on an Agilent 2100 Bioanalyzer. The paper's findings and limits, for the study overall: In cross-validation, a model built on a 13 V-J signature told ophthalmopathy apart from stable hyperthyroidism with under 90% sensitivity and about 81% specificity, and in testing the same model reached 80%/75%. In validation, the model predicted progression to ophthalmopathy a median of about 6.8 months before onset, with around 70% sensitivity and roughly 72% specificity. No statistical method was used to set the sample size in advance, and investigators knew the group allocation. Blood samples also contained most of the expanded thyroid clonotypes (frequency above 0.001), which suggests that blood repertoires may reflect thyroid immune responses.

Amplification of TCR beta CDR3 regions was carried out from RNA transcripts. For the first round of RT-PCR on the TCR CDR3, the HTBI primer set was used together with the Qiagen OneStep RT-PCR kit. The libraries were constructed in a second round of multiplex PCR and then size-selected and purified. Paired-end sequencing of the libraries was performed with 100 bp reads on an Illumina HiSeq2000. The study's processing was this. SOAPnuke was used to process the raw data, with reads discarded if the reads contained adapters or uncalled bases, had a mean Phred below 15, or lacked an exact constant-primer or identifier match. High-quality paired reads were merged using COPE v1.2.5, and each unique nucleotide sequence was defined as a clonotype. Clonotypes were aligned to IMGT TRBV, TRBD and TRBJ reference segments using MiTCR v1.1. Only V-J combinations with frequency above 0.0001, covering 99% to 99.2% of repertoires, were analysed. The TCS score was defined as the ratio of F50 (clonal expansion) to E x V (chaos), calculated using BLOSUM62-based TCRdist between CDR3 peptides within each V-J. Welch's t-statistics and random forest reduced fewer than 550 V-J features to around 14, which were used in a naive Bayes classifier (R e1071). TCRdb ran its own pipeline on the public reads, namely fastp trimming at Q25 and MiXCR clone calling, and kept in-frame beta chains. Identical CDR3 protein sequences are pooled into one entry, listed with their most common genes and DNA. TCRdb's processing, not the study's, gives the V and J calls here. Recorded for this sample are a few hundred thousand distinct CDR3 sequences; about 13% of them occurred a single time. The ten largest clones represent 9.2% of the sample.

Points on this clonotype: This receptor's antigen is unknown. No much larger clonotype is one base removed from it; base qualities were not supplied.

The clonotype originates from a woman between 18 and 29 years old with Graves' hyperthyroidism. Sequences were obtained from blood.

The sequence in DNA is TGTGCCAGCTCACCACCCCTTAAGTCCATGCCCGAAGGATTAACGTACAATGAGCAGTTCTTC. Its amino acids are CASSPPLKSMPEGLTYNEQFF. The V and J segments used are TRBV18 and TRBJ2-1; the D segment cannot be called with confidence. CDR1 and CDR2 were assigned from the germline V gene as KGHSH and LQKENI. The junction carries 28 bases between V and J, which are trimmed by 0 bases and 4 bases respectively. The CDR3 spans 21 residues, from the cysteine through the phenylalanine. The retained sequence is limited to the CDR3, 63 bases, with the frame set at the first base.